This T cell receptor beta chain was captured in a study of T cell responses to AZD1222 COVID-19 vaccine. Profiling relied on immunoSEQ multiplex PCR, and the TCRdb table lists in-frame clones only, not all of them. The sample contains 98,000 or so clones, roughly 90% of which appear only once. Between the trimmed V and J ends, which lost 4 bases and 0 bases, there was a span of 10 bases. This CDR3 has 15 residues. The germline V gene encodes CDR1 LGHDT and CDR2 YNNKEL (reference sequence). The sequence came from an adult who received the AZD1222 COVID-19 vaccine. The chain joins TRBV3-1 (or the pseudogene TRBV3-2) to TRBJ2-1; D gene ambiguous. This specimen consisted of peripheral blood, obtained 28 days after the second AZD1222 dose. CDR3 in DNA: TGTGCCAGCAGCCCTCAGGTGAACTCCTACAATGAGCAGTTCTTC. Amino acids: CASSPQVNSYNEQFF.